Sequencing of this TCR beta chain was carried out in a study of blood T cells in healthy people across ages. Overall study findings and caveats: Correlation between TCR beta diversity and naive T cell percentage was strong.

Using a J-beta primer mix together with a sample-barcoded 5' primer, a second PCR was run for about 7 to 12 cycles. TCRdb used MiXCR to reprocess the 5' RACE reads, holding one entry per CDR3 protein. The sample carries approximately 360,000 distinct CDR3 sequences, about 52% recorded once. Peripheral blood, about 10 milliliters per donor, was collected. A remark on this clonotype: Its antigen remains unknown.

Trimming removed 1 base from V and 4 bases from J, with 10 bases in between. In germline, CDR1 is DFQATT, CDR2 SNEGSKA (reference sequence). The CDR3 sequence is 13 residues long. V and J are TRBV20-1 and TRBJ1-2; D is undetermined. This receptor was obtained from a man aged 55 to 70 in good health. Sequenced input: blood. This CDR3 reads CSARAYTIYGYTF. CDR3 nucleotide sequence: TGCAGTGCTAGAGCCTACACGATCTATGGCTACACCTTC.